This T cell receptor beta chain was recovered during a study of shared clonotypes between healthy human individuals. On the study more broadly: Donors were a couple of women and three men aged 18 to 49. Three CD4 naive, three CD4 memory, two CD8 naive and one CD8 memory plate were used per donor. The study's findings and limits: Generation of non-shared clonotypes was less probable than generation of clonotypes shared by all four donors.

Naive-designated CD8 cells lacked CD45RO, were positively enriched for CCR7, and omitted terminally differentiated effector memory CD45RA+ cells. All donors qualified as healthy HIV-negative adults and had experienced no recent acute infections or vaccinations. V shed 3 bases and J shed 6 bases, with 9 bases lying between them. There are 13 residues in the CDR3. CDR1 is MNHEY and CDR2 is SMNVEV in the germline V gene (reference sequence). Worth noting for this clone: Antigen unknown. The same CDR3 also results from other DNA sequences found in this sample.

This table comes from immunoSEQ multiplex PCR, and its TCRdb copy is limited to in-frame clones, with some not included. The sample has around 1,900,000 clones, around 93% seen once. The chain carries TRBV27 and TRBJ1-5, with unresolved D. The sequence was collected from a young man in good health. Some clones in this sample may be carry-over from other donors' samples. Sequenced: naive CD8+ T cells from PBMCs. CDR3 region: CASSFSPGQPQHF. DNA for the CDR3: TGTGCCAGCAGTTTTAGCCCAGGTCAGCCCCAGCATTTT.